The rows below give T cell receptor beta chains drawn from one sample of a study of T cells in Graves' hyperthyroidism and ophthalmopathy. Via MiXCR, TCRdb re-called the multiplex PCR reads, giving one row per CDR3 protein. The sample records about 480,000 distinct CDR3 sequences, around 15% being singletons. Material for sequencing was blood. The receptors here all came from a young woman with Graves' hyperthyroidism. The CDR3 runs from the conserved cysteine through the conserved F or W. D genes are given only for firm matches. Clone sizes are given selectively: once, few, many, or a class where the clone is expanded.

TRBJ2-1,TRBV18,many,.,TGTGCCAGCTCACCGCAGCGGAGCAACAATGAGCAGTTCTTC,CASSPQRSNNEQFF
TRBJ1-1,TRBV2,many,.,TGTGCCAGCAGTGAGGGGGGGGGGCCGAACACTGAAGCTTTCTTT,CASSEGGGPNTEAFF
TRBJ1-4,TRBV5-1,few,.,TGCGCCAGCAGCGAAGGGTTCACTAATGAAAAACTGTTTTTT,CASSEGFTNEKLFF
TRBJ1-5,TRBV19,many,.,TGTGCCAGTACCCTCCTAGGGTTTGGTCAGCCCCAGCATTTT,CASTLLGFGQPQHF
TRBJ1-6,TRBV5-1,few,.,TGCGCCAGCAGCCTCGGAGCTTTAAATTCACCCCTCCACTTT,CASSLGALNSPLHF
TRBJ1-6,TRBV3-1,many,.,TGTGCCAGCAGCCCTCAGGGTAGTTACAATTCACCCCTCCACTTT,CASSPQGSYNSPLHF
TRBJ2-2,TRBV7-2,few,.,TGTGCCAGCAGCTTAGATTTCACCGGGGAGCTGTTTTTT,CASSLDFTGELFF
TRBJ2-1,TRBV24-1,few,.,TGTGCCACCGGCTCCTACAGTGAGCAGTTCTTC,CATGSYSEQFF
TRBJ1-2,TRBV5-6,few,.,TGTGCCAGCAGCTTGAATGGGGCCGTGGGCGATGGCTACACCTTC,CASSLNGAVGDGYTF
TRBJ2-7,TRBV28,.,.,TGTGCCAGCAGTACTCGGACAGTTCTCTCCTACGAGCAGTACTTC,CASSTRTVLSYEQYF
TRBJ2-5,TRBV12-3/TRBV12-4,.,.,TGTGCCAGCAGTTTACAGGACAGAGAGACCCAGTACTTC,CASSLQDRETQYF
TRBJ1-1,TRBV14,many,.,TGTGCCAGCAGCCAAGTTAAGGGCACTGAAGCTTTCTTT,CASSQVKGTEAFF
TRBJ2-2,TRBV12-3/TRBV12-4,many,.,TGTGCCAGCAGTTTGCTCGCCGGGGAGCTGTTTTTT,CASSLLAGELFF
TRBJ1-1,TRBV6-1,many,.,TGTGCCAGCAGTACCCGTAACACTGAAGCTTTCTTT,CASSTRNTEAFF
TRBJ1-4,TRBV6-1,many,.,TGTGCCAGCTCCACAGTGGGGAATGAAAAACTGTTTTTT,CASSTVGNEKLFF
TRBJ2-7,TRBV6-5,.,.,TGTGCCAGCAGTTACTCCCCGGTGTCTAGGGTCGAGCACGAGCAGTACTTC,CASSYSPVSRVEHEQYF
TRBJ2-7,TRBV15,many,.,TGTGCCACCAGCAGAGATCACCCGGGGCTAGCAGATAACTACGAGCAGTACTTC,CATSRDHPGLADNYEQYF
TRBJ2-5,TRBV27,few,TRBD2,TGTGCCAGCCGCCCTATACCTAGCGGGGCCGGGCAAGAGACCCAGTACTTC,CASRPIPSGAGQETQYF